Following are 24 T cell receptor beta chains from one sample sequenced in a study of control samples from healthy donors and cancer patients. Data came from immunoSEQ multiplex PCR; TCRdb stores just in-frame clones and leaves some out. This sample yields approximately 100,000 clones, of which 85% to 90% are seen a single time; roughly an eighth belongs to the top ten. The sequencing sample was made of blood. The receptor source for this set is a young man in good health.

The chain employs TRBV11-2 and TRBJ2-7; D may be TRBD1 (6 bases). The CDR3 totals 18 residues. Germline V lookup: CDR1 SGHAT, CDR2 FQNNGV. V was trimmed by 1 base and J by 4 bases, leaving 23 bases between them. Written as DNA, the CDR3 is TGTGCCAGCAGCTTAGGACCTCGTTCGGACAGCCGCAGTTACGAGCAGTACTTC. This gives the protein CASSLGPRSDSRSYEQYF.

The CDR3 reads CASSLGLAGGTSTDTQYF. DNA of the CDR3: TGTGCCAGCAGCTTAGGGCTAGCGGGAGGGACTAGCACAGATACGCAGTATTTT. The chain uses TRBV11-2 and TRBJ2-3, with 12 bases aligning to TRBD2. CDR1 and CDR2 (germline): SGHAT, FQNNGV. The CDR3 has 18 amino acids. The V and J ends lost 1 base and 0 bases, in that order; junction bases with no gene match: 5.

V usage is TRBV6-5 and J usage is TRBJ2-1, with 9 bases matching TRBD1. CDR3 length: 15 residues. Germline V gene data show CDR1 as MNHEY and CDR2 as SVGAGI. V shed 2 bases, J shed 8 bases, and the junction held 7 bases outside the gene matches. The DNA for the CDR3 is TGTGCCAGCAGTTACAGAGGACAGGGGTCGTATGAGCAGTTCTTC. It codes for CASSYRGQGSYEQFF.

This clone was observed a few times. The J gene is TRBJ2-7, the V gene TRBV5-4, with 13 bases identical to TRBD2. The junction had 1 base not matched to a gene; V was cut back by 2 bases and J by 2 bases. This CDR3 has 15 amino acids. CDR1 is SGHNT, CDR2 YYREEE, per germline (reference sequence). This CDR3 is CASSLGTSGTYEQYF. For the CDR3, the DNA is TGTGCCAGCAGCTTAGGGACTAGCGGGACCTACGAGCAGTACTTC.

V gene TRBV29-1 combines with J gene TRBJ2-7; D might be TRBD1 or TRBD2, each matching 5 bases. CDR3 length: 13 amino acids. Germline-derived CDR1 and CDR2 are SQVTM and ANQGSEA. The ends were cut back, 3 bases at V and 7 bases at J, with 16 bases in the middle. CDR3 residues: CSVESGTGGEQYF. The CDR3 coding sequence is TGCAGCGTTGAGTCGGGGACCGGCGGGGAGCAGTACTTC.

V gene TRBV27 combines with J gene TRBJ2-7, with D hard to call. Trimming shortened V by 3 bases and J by 0 bases, and 9 bases separated the two germline ends. Per germline, CDR1 MNHEY and CDR2 SMNVEV (reference sequence). This CDR3 has 14 amino acids. The CDR3 protein is CASSFSDSSYEQYF. In DNA, the CDR3 is TGTGCCAGCAGTTTTTCCGACTCCTCCTACGAGCAGTACTTC.

The chain is built from TRBV10-3 and TRBJ2-1; 10 nucleotides agree with TRBD2. This CDR3 comprises 14 residues. Per germline, CDR1 ENHRY and CDR2 SYGVKD. Trimming took 5 bases from V and 5 from J; bases not matched to a gene: 3. CDR3 protein: CAISTGLANNEQFF. In DNA form, the CDR3 reads TGTGCCATCAGTACGGGACTAGCGAACAATGAGCAGTTCTTC.

In DNA, the CDR3 is TGTGCCAGCAGCTTATTCGAGGGAGGGCCCCACAATGAGCAGTTCTTC. This codes for CASSLFEGGPHNEQFF. The chain links TRBV7-3 to TRBJ2-1; 7 positions agree with TRBD2. The junction had 9 bases not matched to a gene; V was cut back by 2 bases and J by 5 bases. This CDR3 comprises 16 residues. The germline V gene has CDR1 SGHTA and CDR2 FQGTGA.

A single count supports this clone. The V and J genes are TRBV6-1 and TRBJ2-7; TRBD2 matches 7 bases. The CDR3 has 15 amino acids. Germline V lookup: CDR1 MNHNS, CDR2 SASEGT. V was pared by 0 bases and J by 1 base, with 3 bases of the junction left unmatched. DNA of the CDR3: TGTGCCAGCAGTGAAGCGGGGGGGGATTCCTACGAGCAGTACTTC. Translating it yields CASSEAGGDSYEQYF.

This chain connects TRBV10-3 to TRBJ2-1, with TRBD2 matching 13 bases. The V gene's germline CDR1 is ENHRY and CDR2 SYGVKD. The V segment lost 5 bases and the J segment 9 bases; nucleotides outside the gene matches: 10. The CDR3 spans 16 residues. DNA of the CDR3: TGTGCCATCAGTAAGGGGACTAGCGGGAATCCGGGTGAGCAGTTCTTC. It yields the protein CAISKGTSGNPGEQFF.

The chain carries TRBV6-2 or TRBV6-3 and TRBJ2-6; no reliable D call. The germline gives CDR1 MNHEY, CDR2 SVGEGT. This CDR3 has 16 amino acids. V shed 4 bases and J shed 1 base, with 11 bases lying between them. The CDR3 region has the DNA TGTGCCAGCAGTTCCCCGAGATTGTCTGGGGCCAACGTCCTGACTTTC. The encoded protein is CASSSPRLSGANVLTF.

The chain employs TRBV5-1 and TRBJ2-3; D gene uncertain. The germline gives CDR1 SGHRS, CDR2 YFSETQ. This CDR3 comprises 14 residues. Deletions cut 5 bases from V and 3 bases from J, with 13 bases between. CDR3 in amino acids: CASRLEFRTDTQYF. The CDR3 DNA reads TGCGCCAGCAGATTAGAGTTTCGGACAGATACGCAGTATTTT.

The chain joins TRBV28 to TRBJ1-5; the D gene is possibly TRBD1 (6 bases). Trimming removed 7 bases from V and 2 bases from J, with 24 bases in between. The V gene's germline CDR1 is MDHEN and CDR2 SYDVKM. The CDR3 spans 18 residues. The CDR3 DNA is TGTGCCAGCACCGAAAAGGTCGGCTTGGGGGGCGGCAATCAGCCCCAGCATTTT. This gives the protein CASTEKVGLGGGNQPQHF.

The chain carries TRBV7-9 and TRBJ2-7; D tentatively fits TRBD1 or TRBD2 (6 bases each). Germline CDR1 is SEHNR and CDR2 is FQNEAQ (reference sequence). The CDR3 runs to 16 residues. V shed 5 bases and J shed 3 bases, with 20 bases lying between them. CDR3 in amino acids: CASSPQGGGGHYEQYF. CDR3 DNA: TGTGCCAGCAGCCCCCAGGGTGGAGGGGGGCACTACGAGCAGTACTTC.

CDR3 loop: CASSSIRGNYGYTF. CDR3 DNA sequence: TGTGCCAGCAGTTCAATCAGGGGTAACTATGGCTACACCTTC. V usage is TRBV27 and J usage is TRBJ1-2; D possibly corresponds to TRBD1 (6 bases). V was pared by 4 bases and J by 1 base, with 10 bases between. The CDR3 length is 14 residues. The germline V gene has CDR1 MNHEY and CDR2 SMNVEV (reference sequence).

This clone was detected only once. This CDR3 is CASSLLGNTEAFF. In nucleotides, the CDR3 is TGTGCCAGCAGCTTGCTGGGGAACACTGAAGCTTTCTTT. J is TRBJ1-1 and V is TRBV5-8; no definite D call. This CDR3 is built from 13 residues. Trimming shortened V by 1 base and J by 1 base, and 5 bases separated the two germline ends. Germline CDR1 SGHTS, CDR2 YDEGEE.

The rearrangement links TRBV6-5 to TRBJ1-2, with a weak D call TRBD1 (5 bases). The V gene lost 7 bases and the J gene lost 7 bases, with 13 bases spanning the gap. The CDR3 extends over 12 amino acids. CDR1 and CDR2 (germline): MNHEY, SVGAGI. The CDR3 sequence is CASTRQGAGYTF. CDR3 bases: TGTGCCAGCACCCGGCAGGGAGCTGGCTACACCTTC.

A few counts support this clone. The V and J genes are TRBV5-1 and TRBJ2-7, with TRBD2 matching over 8 bases. The V and J ends lost 4 bases and 6 bases, in that order; junction bases with no gene match: 6. Germline-derived CDR1 and CDR2 are SGHRS and YFSETQ. The CDR3 has 13 residues. CDR3 nucleotide sequence: TGCGCCAGCAGCCCGGGACTAGTCGGCGAGCAGTACTTC. Protein sequence: CASSPGLVGEQYF.

The chain uses TRBV7-9 and TRBJ1-3; weak D call: TRBD1 (5 bases). Germline CDR1 is SEHNR and CDR2 is FQNEAQ (reference sequence). V lost 4 bases and J 0 bases, leaving 7 bases between the germline ends. The CDR3 sequence is 14 residues long. CDR3 nucleotide sequence: TGTGCCAGCAGCTCCGGACACTCTGGAAACACCATATATTTT. Protein: CASSSGHSGNTIYF.

CDR3 DNA sequence: TGTGCCAGCAGCTTGACTGGAACAGCCAAAGAGACCCAGTACTTC. Amino acids: CASSLTGTAKETQYF. The chain joins TRBV5-4 to TRBJ2-5; no definite D call. Deletions cut 1 base from V and 3 bases from J, with 13 bases between. The CDR3 is made up of 15 amino acids. Per germline, CDR1 SGHNT and CDR2 YYREEE (reference sequence).

The rearrangement links TRBV5-1 to TRBJ1-2; no reliable D call. The V gene lost 0 bases and the J gene lost 7 bases, with 25 bases spanning the gap. The germline V gene encodes CDR1 SGHRS and CDR2 YFSETQ. This CDR3 has 18 residues. The CDR3 sequence: CASSLGLVLDGPAGGYTF. Here the CDR3 DNA reads TGCGCCAGCAGCTTGGGACTCGTCTTGGACGGTCCAGCTGGTGGCTACACCTTC.

V usage is TRBV24-1 and J usage is TRBJ1-1, with D maybe TRBD1 (6 bases). The CDR3 consists of 15 residues. Trimming cost V 2 bases and J 1 base, with 10 bases left between them. The germline CDR1 and CDR2 sequences are KGHDR and SFDVKD. CDR3 region: CATSDSGATNTEAFF. The CDR3 DNA is TGTGCCACCAGTGATTCGGGGGCTACGAACACTGAAGCTTTCTTT.

The chain is built from TRBV29-1 and TRBJ2-5, with D possibly matching TRBD2 (5 bases). Germline V lookup: CDR1 SQVTM, CDR2 ANQGSEA. The length of the CDR3 is 13 residues. Trimming stripped 5 bases from V and 0 bases from J, with 10 bases between. The CDR3, as DNA: TGCAGCGTTCAGGACGGGGACCAAGAGACCCAGTACTTC. It encodes CSVQDGDQETQYF.

The chain is built from TRBV19 and TRBJ2-7; D call uncertain. This CDR3 is 15 amino acids long. Trimming removed 1 base from V and 0 bases from J, with 10 bases in between. Per the germline V gene, CDR1 is LNHDA and CDR2 is SQIVND (reference sequence). CDR3 region: CASSIAHGSSYEQYF. CDR3 in DNA: TGTGCCAGTAGTATAGCTCACGGTAGCTCCTACGAGCAGTACTTC.